A single sample is the source of the 20 T cell receptor beta chains below, sequenced in a study of shared clonotypes between healthy human individuals. Generated by immunoSEQ multiplex PCR, the TCRdb table keeps only in-frame clones and is missing some. The sample lists over 850,000 clones; approximately 80% were seen once. The sequencing input was memory CD4+ T cells from PBMCs. Subset meaning: CD45RA-negative fraction. The origin of the receptors is a man younger than 35 in good health. Some clones in this sample may be carry-over from other donors' samples.

This clone has just a few counts. The chain employs TRBV7-9 and TRBJ2-1, with D possibly being TRBD2 (6 bases). CDR3 length equals 15 residues. V lost 5 bases to trimming and J lost 6 bases, with 17 bases between them. Germline V gene data show CDR1 as SEHNR and CDR2 as FQNEAQ (reference sequence). The CDR3 DNA sequence: TGTGCCAGCAGCCCGAGGGGTCTAGCGCCCAATGAGCAGTTCTTC. Encoded protein: CASSPRGLAPNEQFF.

The chain uses TRBV6-5 and TRBJ2-7; D gene unclear. Trimming shortened V by 7 bases and J by 5 bases, and 9 bases separated the two germline ends. CDR3 length: 11 residues. Per the germline V gene, CDR1 is MNHEY and CDR2 is SVGAGI. The CDR3 here is CASTNLNEQYF. CDR3 DNA sequence: TGTGCCAGCACCAACCTGAACGAGCAGTACTTC.

The rearrangement uses TRBV28 and TRBJ2-5; weak D call: TRBD1 (6 bases). CDR3 length: 15 amino acids. With 6 bases removed from V and 4 bases from J, the gap between germline ends came to 18 bases. Germline loops: CDR1 MDHEN, CDR2 SYDVKM. This CDR3 is CASSSRLATGETQYF. Here the CDR3 DNA reads TGTGCCAGCAGCTCCCGCCTGGCGACAGGAGAGACCCAGTACTTC.

This clone was seen ten or more times. The V call is TRBV28, the J call TRBJ1-5, with a tentative D call TRBD1 (5 bases). Germline-derived CDR1 and CDR2 are MDHEN and SYDVKM. V was cut by 6 bases and J by 7 bases, with 16 bases left in between. This CDR3 region has 14 residues. The CDR3 DNA reads as TGTGCCAGCAGATACCACAGGTTAGGGCAGCCCCAGCATTTT. Its translation: CASRYHRLGQPQHF.

The genes are TRBV4-3 and TRBJ2-4, with D possibly TRBD1 on 6 matching bases. CDR1 LGHNA and CDR2 YSLEER come from the germline V gene. The CDR3 spans 17 residues. V was trimmed by 0 bases and J by 0 bases, leaving 12 bases between them. The CDR3 spells CASSQDPWGLAKNIQYF. Here the CDR3 DNA reads TGCGCCAGCAGCCAAGATCCTTGGGGGCTAGCCAAAAACATTCAGTACTTC.

The chain carries TRBV28 and TRBJ2-1; a possible D gene is TRBD2 (6 bases). CDR3 size: 18 residues. Germline CDR1 is MDHEN and CDR2 is SYDVKM. The ends were cut back, 2 bases at V and 2 bases at J, with 19 bases in the middle. CDR3 sequence (DNA): TGTGCCAGCAGTTTACGTGCGGGCAGGAGGGCCGCCTACAATGAGCAGTTCTTC. This codes for CASSLRAGRRAAYNEQFF.

The V call is TRBV29-1, the J call TRBJ2-1; 7 bases line up with TRBD2. Germline trimming cut 7 bases from V and 1 base from J; bases unmatched to any gene: 13. CDR1 and CDR2 from the germline V gene are SQVTM and ANQGSEA. This CDR3 is 16 amino acids long. In DNA form, the CDR3 reads TGCAGCGAACCTCTTTCGCTAGCGGAGTCCTACAATGAGCAGTTCTTC. The encoded protein is CSEPLSLAESYNEQFF.

The chain joins TRBV5-6 to TRBJ2-7; D remains ambiguous. Germline CDR1 SGHDT, CDR2 YYEEEE. There are 14 residues in the CDR3. Trimming cost V 4 bases and J 5 bases, with 16 bases left between them. CDR3 protein: CASSHGPRTDEQYF. The CDR3 DNA reads as TGTGCCAGCAGCCACGGACCTCGGACGGACGAGCAGTACTTC. Looking up the rest from reference TRBV5-6 and TRBJ2-7 gives the full variable domain: DAGVTQSPTHLIKTRGQQVTLRCSPKSGHDTVSWYQQALGQGPQFIFQYYEEEERQRGNFPDRFSGHQFPNYSSELNVNALLLGDSALYLCASSHGPRTDEQYFGPGTRLTVT.

V and J are TRBV10-3 and TRBJ2-5; D is possibly TRBD1 or TRBD2 (5 bases each). The CDR3 runs to 14 residues. Germline lookup yields CDR1 ENHRY and CDR2 SYGVKD. Deletions cut 4 bases from V and 4 bases from J, with 13 bases between. CDR3 bases: TGTGCCATCAGTGGATCCGGGGCGGCAGAGACCCAGTACTTC. This codes for CAISGSGAAETQYF.

In its sample, this clone was seen once. The V gene is TRBV5-1, the J gene TRBJ2-1, with 11 positions matching TRBD2. Losses at the gene ends were 4 bases for V and 0 bases for J; bases not matched to a gene: 3. The CDR3 extends over 16 amino acids. Per the germline V gene, CDR1 is SGHRS and CDR2 is YFSETQ. CDR3 protein: CASSTGLAGSYNEQFF. The CDR3 DNA follows: TGCGCCAGCAGCACCGGACTAGCGGGCTCCTACAATGAGCAGTTCTTC.

This rearrangement joins TRBV5-5 to TRBJ1-5; 8 nucleotides line up with TRBD1. This CDR3 is built from 15 residues. The V segment lost 4 bases and the J segment 2 bases; nucleotides outside the gene matches: 5. Germline V gives CDR1 SGHKS, CDR2 YYEKEE (reference sequence). CDR3 region: CASSQGARGNQPQHF. Written as DNA, the CDR3 is TGTGCCAGCAGCCAGGGGGCGAGGGGCAATCAGCCCCAGCATTTT.

V is TRBV7-2 and J is TRBJ2-7; D call uncertain. There are 15 residues in the CDR3. Germline loops: CDR1 SGHTA, CDR2 FQGNSA. Trimming cost V 0 bases and J 0 bases, with 9 bases left between them. CDR3 loop: CASSLALGISYEQYF. Here the CDR3 DNA reads TGTGCCAGCAGCTTAGCGTTGGGGATCTCCTACGAGCAGTACTTC.

The sample holds many counts of this clone. At one end the junction does not follow the germline gene, possibly because of a read error. V and J are TRBV2 and TRBJ2-7; 7 bases fit TRBD2. The CDR3 spans 13 residues. In germline, CDR1 is SNHLY, CDR2 FYNNEI. CDR3 nucleotide sequence: TGTGCCAGCAGTATCCTGAGGACGGGGGGAAAGGGCTTC. Protein product: CASSILRTGGKGF.

This clone was picked up one time. The chain joins TRBV11-3 to TRBJ2-3; D possibly corresponds to TRBD2 (7 bases). Germline CDR1 is SGHNT and CDR2 is YENEEA. The germline V and J ends were trimmed by 5 bases and 1 base, with 10 bases remaining between them. The CDR3 is 14 amino acids. The CDR3: CASSMGGRTDTQYF. In nucleotides, the CDR3 is TGTGCCAGCAGCATGGGGGGGCGCACAGATACGCAGTATTTT. The full variable domain, completed using reference TRBV11-3 and TRBJ2-3, is EAGVVQSPRYKIIEKKQPVAFWCNPISGHNTLYWYLQNLGQGPELLIRYENEEAVDDSQLPKDRFSAERLKGVDSTLKIQPAELGDSAVYLCASSMGGRTDTQYFGPGTRLTVL.

As to this clone: Since a much larger clone is just one base distant, this may be a read error. Other nucleotide sequences from this sample produce the same CDR3. J is TRBJ1-6 and V is TRBV30; perhaps TRBD1 as D (5 bases). Germline-derived CDR1 and CDR2 are GTSNPN and SVGIG (reference sequence). V was trimmed by 6 bases and J by 10 bases, leaving 10 bases between them. This CDR3 has 11 amino acids. CDR3 nucleotides: TGTGCCTGTGGGGGTTTCTCACCCCTCCACTTT. This sequence encodes CACGGFSPLHF.

There are a few counts of this clone. V usage is TRBV28 and J usage is TRBJ1-3; D is ambiguous. The CDR3 runs to 14 residues. Trimming shortened V by 5 bases and J by 2 bases, and 10 bases separated the two germline ends. Germline V lookup: CDR1 MDHEN, CDR2 SYDVKM. The CDR3 DNA follows: TGTGCCAGCAGTCCCCCCGGTCCTGGAAACACCATATATTTT. As protein: CASSPPGPGNTIYF.

The chain couples TRBV5-1 to TRBJ2-5; perhaps TRBD2 as D (7 bases). CDR3 length: 16 amino acids. V was trimmed by 5 bases and J by 2 bases, leaving 19 bases between them. Germline loops: CDR1 SGHRS, CDR2 YFSETQ. The CDR3 sequence: CASRQGGARAQETQYF. CDR3 nucleotide sequence: TGCGCCAGCAGGCAAGGGGGGGCGAGGGCTCAAGAGACCCAGTACTTC.

The chain is built from TRBV10-2 and TRBJ1-4; D is undetermined. V was trimmed by 8 bases and J by 2 bases, leaving 12 bases between them. Germline loops: CDR1 WSHSY, CDR2 SAAADI. CDR3 size: 14 residues. CDR3 sequence reads: CASSTPFTNEKLFF. DNA for the CDR3: TGCGCCAGCTCAACTCCTTTCACTAATGAAAAACTGTTTTTT.

V is TRBV5-6 and J is TRBJ2-7; 8 positions match TRBD1. CDR1 and CDR2 (germline): SGHDT, YYEEEE. J was trimmed by 2 bases and V by 1 base; bases with no gene match: 8. This CDR3 comprises 16 residues. CDR3 in amino acids: CASSLNLGQVPYEQYF. CDR3 coding DNA: TGTGCCAGCAGCTTGAACTTGGGACAGGTACCCTACGAGCAGTACTTC.

V and J are TRBV5-1 and TRBJ1-4; the D gene is possibly TRBD1 (6 bases). The CDR3 length is 14 residues. V lost 4 bases and J 0 bases, leaving 7 bases between the germline ends. In germline, CDR1 is SGHRS, CDR2 YFSETQ. The CDR3 region has the DNA TGCGCCAGCAGCGAGGGGGCAACTAATGAAAAACTGTTTTTT. As protein: CASSEGATNEKLFF.